This note documents a single T cell receptor beta chain sequence. Its antigen is still unknown. This entry comes from a study of cytomegalovirus exposure and HLA in healthy donors. Amplification used 60 Vbeta primers and 13 Jbeta primers. The assay was immunoSEQ multiplex PCR, and TCRdb's table has in-frame clones only and misses some. The sample contains more than 65,000 clones, 74% of which appear only once. Regarding the study as a whole: Among CMV-associated TCR beta chains, most appeared HLA-restricted in a later analysis. In vitro, three CMV-associated chains proved specific for CMV antigens.

The source of this sequence is a woman in her sixties in good health and CMV-seropositive. The material sequenced was PBMCs.

CDR3 bases: TGTGCCAGCTCACCCGACAGGTTAAGTGAGCAGTTCTTC. Translating it yields CASSPDRLSEQFF. The chain employs TRBV18 and TRBJ2-1; D possibly corresponds to TRBD1 (6 bases). Germline V gene data show CDR1 as KGHSH and CDR2 as LQKENI. Trimming left V 3 bases short and J 9 bases short, with 12 bases between. The CDR3 runs 13 residues.